What follows describes a single TCR beta chain. It lacks a known antigen. There are no base qualities to consult, and no much larger clone falls within one base. Other DNA sequences in the sample encode the same CDR3. One collaborating source in Seattle enrolled patients during active infection and followed them longitudinally through the course of disease. Each collaborating institution followed its own protocols to collect whole blood in K2EDTA tubes. For TCRbeta analysis, collaborators shipped samples as frozen whole blood, isolated PBMCs, or DNA extracted from either of those sample types. TCRbeta CDR3 regions were amplified from genomic DNA by means of the immunoSEQ Assay, a bias-controlled multiplex PCR. The published analysis was carried out like this. Nucleated cell counts per sample were estimated from amplification of reference gene primers within the assay. To quantify the absolute abundance of each unique TCRbeta CDR3 rearrangement, sequence reads were collapsed and filtered. For each sample, productive Simpson clonality was calculated as the square root of Simpson's diversity index across productive rearrangements. The source is immuneACCESS, and TCRdb retained only in-frame sequences with V and J called. Part of the clones is not carried over; for the studies checked, unresolved V genes explain less than half of this, and the remainder is unexplained. The DNA gave D and trimming, while V, J and clone size come from that table. In all, the sample holds roughly 100,000 clones, and almost 90% of those were seen once. Around 2.1% of the sample comes from the top ten.

The source of the sample is a study of blood T cell repertoires in COVID-19 (TCRdb year 2020). Regarding the research as a whole: Samples from collaborators originated in the United States, Italy and Spain and spanned both the acute and convalescent phases of COVID-19. HLA class I and class II types, where available, came from metadata supplied by the sample provider rather than from assay-based typing. Subjects who had been exposed to COVID-19, were actively infected with it, or had recovered from it provided the deeply sampled blood TCRbeta repertoires that made up the dataset. A freely available public database, intended as a resource for researchers studying the immune response to SARS-CoV-2, is where the repertoires were released. Sample metadata almost always included a de-identified subject ID, COVID-19 status, age in years and sex. Samples were obtained from the ongoing ImmuneRACE study (first 160 participants) and from over 1,000 subjects provided by 6 global collaborators. The prospective study material was composed of cDNA or gDNA derived from T cells, B-cell-depleted T cells, or PBMCs. What the study reported, not specific to this receptor: Clinical and demographic metadata were provided uncurated, with the amount varying by source and participant.

The germline V gene (reference sequence) gives CDR1 as SEHNR and CDR2 as FQNEAQ. The CDR3 spans 16 residues, from the cysteine through the phenylalanine. CDR3 DNA is the only sequence kept; it has 48 bases, read in frame from the first base. Here V drops 4 bases and J drops 6 bases, and the junction holds 9 bases not matched to any gene. The TCR originated in a man aged 50-59 years with COVID-19, enrolled during active disease. The V and J genes are TRBV7-9 and TRBJ2-2; TRBD2 fits 9 bases in the junction. Sequencing used peripheral blood. The nucleotide sequence reads TGTGCCAGCAGCTCCGGACTCGCGGGGGGGGCCGGGGAGCTGTTTTTT. Protein translation: CASSSGLAGGAGELFF.